The 18 T cell receptor beta chains in this list originate from one sample, sequenced in a study of shared clonotypes between healthy human individuals. The protocol was immunoSEQ multiplex PCR, while the TCRdb copy is restricted to in-frame clones and leaves out a portion. The top ten hold approximately 1.8% of the sample, which has 600,000 to 750,000 clones, just under 75% seen once. The sequencing sample was made of memory CD4+ T cells sorted from blood. Subset given: CD45RA-negative fraction. Source of these receptors: a woman aged 30 to 39 in good health.

The chain joins TRBV28 to TRBJ2-5; a weak D match, TRBD1 (5 bases). Germline assignment: CDR1 MDHEN and CDR2 SYDVKM. The CDR3 runs 13 residues. V shed 5 bases and J shed 4 bases, with 11 bases lying between them. The CDR3 protein is CASSPYRLETQYF. The CDR3 DNA reads TGTGCCAGCAGTCCCTACAGGTTAGAGACCCAGTACTTC.

Ten or more counts support this clone. The chain employs TRBV7-8 and TRBJ2-5; D is tentatively TRBD1 or TRBD2 (5 bases each). The CDR3 contains 15 residues. The germline CDR1 and CDR2 sequences are SGHVS and FQNEAQ. Trimming shortened V by 5 bases and J by 4 bases, and 17 bases separated the two germline ends. The CDR3 is CASSPREPGGETQYF. In DNA, the CDR3 is TGTGCCAGCAGCCCCAGGGAGCCTGGGGGAGAGACCCAGTACTTC.

The chain uses TRBV11-2 and TRBJ1-6, with unresolved D. CDR3 length equals 16 residues. The V end lost 1 base, the J end lost 8 bases, and 15 bases lay between the germline ends. Per the germline V gene, CDR1 is SGHAT and CDR2 is FQNNGV. The chain's CDR3 is CASSLATGLWDSPLHF. The CDR3 region has the DNA TGTGCCAGCAGCTTAGCAACGGGCCTTTGGGATTCACCCCTCCACTTT.

This clone occurred a few times. V usage is TRBV6-4 and J usage is TRBJ1-1, with a weak D call TRBD1 (6 bases). Germline values: CDR1 MRHNA, CDR2 SNTAGT. This CDR3 region has 14 residues. V dropped 6 bases and J dropped 2 bases, with 13 bases sitting between them. CDR3 in DNA: TGTGCCAGCAGAGCCCGGGACACTAACACTGAAGCTTTCTTT. Residues: CASRARDTNTEAFF.

The chain has TRBV28 and TRBJ1-3, with unresolved D. From germline, CDR1 is MDHEN and CDR2 SYDVKM. The V end lost 2 bases, the J end lost 4 bases, and 12 bases lay between the germline ends. The CDR3 spans 15 residues. The CDR3 region has the DNA TGTGCCAGCAGTTTACCTGGAGAAGCCGGAAACACCATATATTTT. It codes for CASSLPGEAGNTIYF.

The chain employs TRBV28 and TRBJ2-7; D gene uncertain. The CDR3 spans 12 residues. The germline gives CDR1 MDHEN, CDR2 SYDVKM. Trimming shortened V by 3 bases and J by 3 bases, and 6 bases separated the two germline ends. CDR3 sequence reads: CASSFTDYEQYF. The CDR3 coding sequence is TGTGCCAGCAGTTTCACAGACTACGAGCAGTACTTC.

This sequence joins TRBV9 and TRBJ2-1; 11 nucleotides match TRBD2. With V trimmed by 0 bases and J by 7 bases, 6 bases remained unmatched. Germline CDR1 and CDR2: SGDLS and YYNGEE. The CDR3 runs to 16 residues. The CDR3 region has the DNA TGTGCCAGCAGCGTAGAGAGGACTAGCGGGCGTAATGAGCAGTTCTTC. It is translated as CASSVERTSGRNEQFF.

CDR3 protein: CASSFGRLLGYGYTF. The CDR3 coding sequence is TGTGCCAGCAGCTTTGGCCGACTGCTAGGCTATGGCTACACCTTC. The V gene is TRBV7-9, the J gene TRBJ1-2; D unresolved. V lost 3 bases and J 4 bases, leaving 15 bases between the germline ends. CDR1 is SEHNR, CDR2 FQNEAQ, per germline (reference sequence). The CDR3 runs to 15 residues.

This sequence joins TRBV28 and TRBJ1-5, with D possibly being TRBD1 (6 bases). The CDR3 totals 14 residues. The V and J ends lost 3 bases and 4 bases respectively, with 10 bases between them. Germline V gene data show CDR1 as MDHEN and CDR2 as SYDVKM. DNA for the CDR3: TGTGCCAGCAGTTTCGCAGGGGCGAATCAGCCCCAGCATTTT. Its translation is CASSFAGANQPQHF.

The chain links TRBV5-1 to TRBJ2-1, with D perhaps being TRBD1 or TRBD2 (5 bases each). The ends were cut back, 3 bases at V and 9 bases at J, with 19 bases in the middle. Germline V gene data show CDR1 as SGHRS and CDR2 as YFSETQ. The CDR3 spans 15 residues. CDR3 DNA: TGCGCCAGCAGCTGGGACCACCTCGGGAACAGTGAGCAGTTCTTC. Translation gives CASSWDHLGNSEQFF.

On this clone itself: A much larger clone is a single base away; this may be a read error. The V gene is TRBV28, the J gene TRBJ1-5, with 10 bases aligning to TRBD1. The CDR3 spans 14 residues. With 5 bases clipped from V and 6 bases from J, the junction kept 4 bases outside the gene matches. From germline, CDR1 is MDHEN and CDR2 SYDVKM. The CDR3: CASSTGTGAQPQHF. CDR3 in DNA: TGTGCCAGCAGTACCGGGACAGGGGCTCAGCCCCAGCATTTT.

This clone was detected many times. V and J are TRBV6-6 and TRBJ2-7; 14 positions agree with TRBD2. Germline values: CDR1 MNHNY, CDR2 SVGAGI (reference sequence). This CDR3 spans 16 amino acids. The V segment lost 5 bases and the J segment 4 bases; nucleotides outside the gene matches: 7. The CDR3 reads CASSPGTSGRLYEQYF. The CDR3 nucleotides are TGTGCCAGCAGTCCCGGGACTAGCGGGAGACTGTACGAGCAGTACTTC.

In DNA, the CDR3 is TGTGCCAGTAGTATTGGGACTAGCTATGAGCAGTACTTC. Protein product: CASSIGTSYEQYF. The J gene is TRBJ2-7, the V gene TRBV19; TRBD2 aligns across 9 bases. The CDR3 sequence is 13 residues long. V trimming: 3 bases; J trimming: 7 bases; junction bases outside the gene matches: 4. In germline, CDR1 is LNHDA, CDR2 SQIVND (reference sequence).

The V and J genes are TRBV6-1 and TRBJ2-7, with 7 bases matching TRBD1. V dropped 6 bases and J dropped 1; count of bases not matched to a gene: 3. Germline lookup yields CDR1 MNHNS and CDR2 SASEGT. The CDR3 totals 13 residues. CDR3 sequence reads: CASRGGISYEQYF. The CDR3 nucleotides read TGTGCCAGCAGAGGGGGCATTTCCTACGAGCAGTACTTC.

This chain connects TRBV7-8 to TRBJ2-7, with 9 bases fitting TRBD1. Germline V gives CDR1 SGHVS, CDR2 FQNEAQ. This CDR3 is built from 14 residues. The V gene end was trimmed by 5 bases and the J gene end by 6 bases; junction bases not matched to a gene: 8. The CDR3 region has the DNA TGTGCCAGCAGCCCCTGGACAGGGGTCGGCGAGCAGTACTTC. Amino acid sequence: CASSPWTGVGEQYF.

Only one count was recorded for this clone. The chain has TRBV11-2 and TRBJ2-1, with TRBD2 matching over 9 bases. Germline V CDR1 and CDR2: SGHAT, FQNNGV. With V trimmed by 1 base and J by 5 bases, 3 bases remained unmatched. The CDR3 is 15 residues long. The DNA of the CDR3 is TGTGCCAGCAGCTTAGCGTCTAGCGGGGACAATGAGCAGTTCTTC. Translation gives CASSLASSGDNEQFF.

This clone came up many times. V gene TRBV14 combines with J gene TRBJ2-3; D remains ambiguous. Germline loops: CDR1 SGHDN, CDR2 FVKESK. With 4 bases removed from V and 2 bases from J, the gap between germline ends came to 10 bases. There are 14 residues in the CDR3. The CDR3 coding sequence is TGTGCCAGCAGCCCTTCCCGTTCCACAGATACGCAGTATTTT. It codes for CASSPSRSTDTQYF.

The genes are TRBV11-3 and TRBJ1-1; D might be TRBD1 (5 bases). CDR3 size: 13 residues. From germline, CDR1 is SGHNT and CDR2 YENEEA. Trimming left V 1 base short and J 4 bases short, with 7 bases between. The CDR3 nucleotides are TGTGCCAGCAGCTTAGTAGGGACCACTGAAGCTTTCTTT. It is translated as CASSLVGTTEAFF.